Each of the 13 T cell receptor beta chains below was sequenced from the same sample in a study of T cell responses to AZD1222 COVID-19 vaccine. Assay used: immunoSEQ multiplex PCR; TCRdb lists only in-frame clones, some missing. The sample shows about 100,000 clones, more than 75% of them seen only once. The material was peripheral blood, obtained on day 0 of MenACWY control vaccination. These receptors were collected from an adult in good health.

V usage is TRBV5-1 and J usage is TRBJ2-7; D is unresolved. The germline CDR1 and CDR2 sequences are SGHRS and YFSETQ. V gave up 1 base and J gave up 1 base, with 6 bases separating them. The CDR3 is 13 amino acids. This CDR3 is CASSLQSSYEQYF. Written as DNA, the CDR3 is TGCGCCAGCAGCTTGCAGTCTTCCTACGAGCAGTACTTC.

This chain uses TRBV19 with TRBJ2-5, with 7 bases fitting TRBD2. V shed 4 bases and J 2 bases; nucleotides not matched to a gene: 4. The CDR3 runs to 14 residues. Germline CDR1 is LNHDA and CDR2 is SQIVND (reference sequence). In DNA, the CDR3 is TGTGCCAGTAGTACGGGGGGAAAACAAGAGACCCAGTACTTC. Amino acid sequence: CASSTGGKQETQYF.

V usage is TRBV14 and J usage is TRBJ1-1; no clear D. V dropped 3 bases and J dropped 4 bases, with 9 bases sitting between them. Germline-derived CDR1 and CDR2 are SGHDN and FVKESK. This CDR3 is 13 amino acids long. The CDR3 DNA reads TGTGCCAGCAGCCAGCAAGAGGGCACTGAAGCTTTCTTT. It yields the protein CASSQQEGTEAFF.

The chain combines TRBV24-1 with TRBJ1-3; no reliable D call. This CDR3 has 17 residues. Trimming cost V 4 bases and J 0 bases, with 15 bases left between them. Germline-derived CDR1 and CDR2 are KGHDR and SFDVKD. CDR3 bases: TGTGCCACCAGTGACCGCGGACGGATGAACTCTGGAAACACCATATATTTT. Translated: CATSDRGRMNSGNTIYF.

V is TRBV6-4 and J is TRBJ2-3, with D possibly TRBD1 on 6 matching bases. CDR3 length: 19 amino acids. Trimming pared 4 bases from V and 1 base from J, leaving 24 bases between. Germline loops: CDR1 MRHNA, CDR2 SNTAGT. In nucleotides, the CDR3 is TGTGCCAGCAGTGCCTCCCCGACGGGCAGGGGTCTCCGCACAGATACGCAGTATTTT. Protein: CASSASPTGRGLRTDTQYF.

This clone appeared a single time. The genes are TRBV7-2 and TRBJ2-3; no reliable D call. The V gene's germline CDR1 is SGHTA and CDR2 FQGNSA. Trimming left V 5 bases short and J 1 base short, with 13 bases between. The CDR3 is 15 residues long. The CDR3: CASSLPVPGTDTQYF. The CDR3 DNA is TGTGCCAGCAGCCTCCCGGTTCCAGGCACAGATACGCAGTATTTT.

This clone was detected only a few times. The CDR3 region has the DNA TGTGCCAGCAGTTACTCAGGGGACGGAAACACCATATATTTT. This translates into CASSYSGDGNTIYF. The chain is built from TRBV6-5 and TRBJ1-3; D possibly corresponds to TRBD1 (5 bases). Trimming took 0 bases from V and 4 from J, leaving 7 bases between them. Germline CDR1 MNHEY, CDR2 SVGAGI. CDR3 size: 14 residues.

The CDR3: CARSSSDRGRRATSYNEQFF. Written as DNA, the CDR3 is TGTGCCAGAAGCTCCAGCGACAGGGGGCGGCGGGCGACTTCCTACAATGAGCAGTTCTTC. This chain links TRBV5-3 with TRBJ2-1, with 10 bases lining up with TRBD1. TRBV5-3 is sorted into the ORF group, with uncertain function. CDR3 length equals 20 residues. V shed 3 bases and J 1 base; nucleotides not matched to a gene: 16.

The chain is built from TRBV5-4 and TRBJ2-1; TRBD2 matches 9 bases. The CDR3 has 14 amino acids. V was pared by 4 bases and J by 2 bases, with 1 base of the junction left unmatched. Looked up from germline, CDR1 is SGHNT and CDR2 is YYREEE (reference sequence). In DNA, the CDR3 is TGTGCCAGCAGCCGGACTAGCGCCTACAATGAGCAGTTCTTC. Translating it yields CASSRTSAYNEQFF.

V gene TRBV7-3 combines with J gene TRBJ2-1, with 10 bases aligning to TRBD1. V was clipped by 4 bases and J by 3 bases; unmatched bases: 6. Germline V gene sequence: CDR1 SGHTA, CDR2 FQGTGA. The CDR3 spans 16 residues. The CDR3: CASSSRTGGIYNEQFF. The DNA for the CDR3 is TGTGCCAGCAGCTCAAGGACAGGGGGTATCTACAATGAGCAGTTCTTC.

The rearrangement links TRBV28 to TRBJ1-2; D is unclear. CDR1 MDHEN and CDR2 SYDVKM come from the germline V gene. The CDR3 consists of 13 residues. Trimming left V 2 bases short and J 5 bases short, with 9 bases between. DNA for the CDR3: TGTGCCAGCAGTTTAAACAGCCGTTATGGCTACACCTTC. Its translation is CASSLNSRYGYTF.

The chain uses TRBV5-4 and TRBJ2-1; the D call may be TRBD1 or TRBD2 (5 bases each). The CDR3 loop spans 16 amino acids. CDR1 and CDR2 (germline): SGHNT, YYREEE (reference sequence). With 4 bases removed from V and 2 bases from J, the gap between germline ends came to 16 bases. CDR3 loop: CASSLGTPPTYNEQFF. CDR3 DNA sequence: TGTGCCAGCAGCCTAGGGACCCCTCCCACCTACAATGAGCAGTTCTTC.

This sequence joins TRBV7-2 and TRBJ2-7; D not certain. The CDR3 totals 12 residues. CDR1 is SGHTA, CDR2 FQGNSA, per germline. The V gene lost 0 bases and the J gene lost 6 bases, with 6 bases spanning the gap. This chain's CDR3 is CASSLAGAEQYF. For the CDR3, the DNA is TGTGCCAGCAGCTTAGCGGGCGCCGAGCAGTACTTC.